This T cell receptor (beta chain) was obtained from a study of blood T cell repertoires in COVID-19. Profiling relied on immunoSEQ multiplex PCR, and the TCRdb table lists in-frame clones only, not all of them. This table has approximately 140,000 clones, almost 85% appearing once. Per germline, CDR1 SEHNR and CDR2 FQNEAQ (reference sequence). Trimming shortened V by 5 bases and J by 1 base, and 8 bases separated the two germline ends. CDR3 length: 13 residues. The chain employs TRBV7-9 and TRBJ1-1; D is undetermined. The source material was peripheral blood. The source of this sequence is a human donor with acute or convalescent COVID-19. The donor label of this sample is uncertain. The CDR3 DNA reads as TGTGCCAGCAGCCCCCACGGGAACACTGAAGCTTTCTTT. This codes for CASSPHGNTEAFF.